The clone carrying this TCR beta chain was counted ten times or more. Its specificity is unknown. The data were obtained in a study of T cells after yellow fever vaccination. Study-level background: Preparation of fractions with low cell numbers was performed using SMART-Seq v4 Ultra Low Input. Study-level points and caveats: Shared CD4/CD8 clonotypes were a small share, likely from convergent recombination. Booster samples showed a return of most primary-vaccination clones (about 97% CD4, 88% CD8).

A universal primer site and UMIs were added as TCR cDNA was made by 5'RACE template switching. Using its own MiXCR run on the 5' RACE reads, TCRdb lists one record per CDR3 protein. This table holds hundreds of thousands of distinct CDR3 sequences, about 19% found once. The CDR3 is made up of 13 amino acids. In germline, CDR1 is DFQATT, CDR2 SNEGSKA (reference sequence). The origin of this receptor is a man younger than 35 who received the YFV17D yellow fever vaccine. The material sequenced was PBMCs, taken before the yellow fever booster vaccination. V gene TRBV20-1 combines with J gene TRBJ2-3, with 8 bases that match TRBD2. The CDR3 region has the DNA TGCAGGCCAGGAGCGGGGGACACAGATACGCAGTATTTT. This gives the protein CRPGAGDTDTQYF.